The subject of this entry is one T cell receptor beta chain. The source of the sample is a study of control samples from healthy donors and cancer patients. The germline gives CDR1 LGHNA, CDR2 YSLEER. There are 16 residues in the CDR3. V lost 4 bases to trimming and J lost 4 bases, with 19 bases between them. Data came from immunoSEQ multiplex PCR; TCRdb stores just in-frame clones and leaves some out. The sample contains approximately 140,000 clones, roughly 93% of which appear only once. The receptor comes from a man aged 18 to 29 in good health. This chain links TRBV4-3 with TRBJ1-2; D not resolved. Material: blood. This CDR3 reads CASSLTLGRTSYGYTF. CDR3 bases: TGCGCCAGCAGCCTCACCCTAGGTAGAACCTCCTATGGCTACACCTTC.